This T cell receptor beta chain was captured by sequencing in a study of regulatory T cells in long-lasting Graves disease. Regarding the study as a whole: Patients with persistent disease showed a bias toward TRBV28, TRBJ1-2 and TRBJ2-5.

With regard to this clonotype: Its specificity is not known.

TCR beta libraries were built with iRepertoire HTBI primers and Arm-PCR of CDR3 regions. TCRdb processed the multiplex PCR reads anew with MiXCR; each CDR3 protein has one entry. The repertoire holds approximately 360,000 distinct CDR3 sequences, approximately 25% seen once, with about 27% in the top ten. V lost 6 bases, J lost 1 base, and 2 bases stayed unmatched. Germline values: CDR1 SGHAT, CDR2 FQNNGV. The CDR3 is 15 residues long. Documented time point: persistent/refractory GD, antithyroid drugs over 5 years with positive TRAb. With RNA extracted from PBMCs as input, the TCR library was made. This clonotype was sampled from a woman in her thirties or forties with Graves disease. The sample was peripheral blood mononuclear cells (PBMCs), taken when the disease was refractory, from a patient treated with antithyroid drugs. V usage is TRBV11-2 and J usage is TRBJ2-7, with TRBD2 matching over 14 bases. The CDR3 DNA reads as TGTGCCAGCAGACGACTAGCGGGAGGGTCCTACGAGCAGTACTTC. This codes for CASRRLAGGSYEQYF.